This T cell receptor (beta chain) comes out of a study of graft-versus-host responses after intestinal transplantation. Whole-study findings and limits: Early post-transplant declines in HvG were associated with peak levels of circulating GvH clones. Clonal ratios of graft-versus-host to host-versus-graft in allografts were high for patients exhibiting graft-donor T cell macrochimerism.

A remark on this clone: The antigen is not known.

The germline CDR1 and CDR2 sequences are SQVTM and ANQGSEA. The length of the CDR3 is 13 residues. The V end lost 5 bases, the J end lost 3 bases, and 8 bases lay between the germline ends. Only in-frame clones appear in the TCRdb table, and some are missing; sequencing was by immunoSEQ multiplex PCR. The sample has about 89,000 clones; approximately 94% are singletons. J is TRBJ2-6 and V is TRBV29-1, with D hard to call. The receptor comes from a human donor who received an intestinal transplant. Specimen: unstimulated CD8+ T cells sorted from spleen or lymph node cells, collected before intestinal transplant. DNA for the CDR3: TGCAGCGTTTTTGGCGGTGGGGCCAACGTCCTGACTTTC. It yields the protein CSVFGGGANVLTF.